This T cell receptor beta chain was observed in a study of T-cell reconstitution after alpha-beta-depleted transplantation in children. The authors prepared the TCRbeta library with unique molecular identifiers. TCRdb reanalysed the PCR reads using MiXCR and keeps one entry per CDR3 protein. This table has about 640,000 distinct CDR3 sequences, 16% appearing once. The V and J ends lost 2 bases and 6 bases respectively, with 8 bases between them. Germline V CDR1 and CDR2: SGHTA, FQGNSA. The CDR3 spans 13 residues. The table lists this clonotype with many counts. The material sequenced was PBMCs from the stem cell graft donor, taken from the stem cell graft. This chain connects TRBV7-2 to TRBJ1-5; D is uncertain. The sequence derives from a human donor who donated a stem cell graft to a child with acute myeloid leukemia. In nucleotides, the CDR3 is TGTGCCAGCAGCTTACTAGCGGGTCAGCCCCAGCATTTT. The encoded protein is CASSLLAGQPQHF. The variable domain in full, with the rest retrieved from reference TRBV7-2 and TRBJ1-5, is GAGVSQSPSNKVTEKGKDVELRCDPISGHTALYWYRQSLGQGLEFLIYFQGNSAPDKSGLPSDRFSAERTGGSVSTLTIQRTQQEDSAVYLCASSLLAGQPQHFGDGTRLSIL.